This TCR beta chain was documented in a study of type 1 regulatory T cells. Study-level information: T-allo10 is an in vitro-generated, Tr1-enriched CD4 T cell product specific for alloantigen.

MiXCR, run by TCRdb on the reads, gives a single entry per CDR3 protein. The sample lists 60,000 to 70,000 distinct CDR3 sequences, approximately 64% occurring once. The V gene lost 7 bases and the J gene lost 5 bases, with 18 bases spanning the gap. Germline CDR1 is MNHNS and CDR2 is SASEGT. There are 14 residues in the CDR3. On this clonotype itself: Its matching antigen is unknown.

The TCR was taken from a human donor in good health. The source material was cultured T cells, either the whole culture or a sorted T cell fraction (not recorded which). Indicated subset: Tr1-enriched cell product generated in vitro against host alloantigens. The chain uses TRBV6-1 and TRBJ2-7, with D perhaps TRBD1 (6 bases). The chain's CDR3 is CASKQGVLTDEQYF. DNA of the CDR3: TGTGCCAGCAAACAGGGAGTTTTAACGGACGAGCAGTACTTC.